This TCR beta chain was identified during a study of monozygotic twins with inflammatory bowel disease. The study, taken as a whole, reports: Treatment differences in immunosuppression may have added variability to the repertoires of patients.

Germline loops: CDR1 LGHNT, CDR2 FRNRAP. The CDR3 contains 16 residues. Details on this clonotype: What it recognizes is unknown.

During cDNA synthesis, UMIs that each contained a 6-nucleotide sample barcode were added by means of template switching. Researchers put TCRalpha and TCRbeta cDNA through two nested PCRs lasting approximately 16 and 9 cycles. One entry per CDR3 protein, without DNA, is what TCRdb gives after re-calling the 5' RACE reads. The repertoire table contains about 450,000 distinct CDR3 sequences. This receptor was obtained from a human donor with ulcerative colitis or Crohn's disease, or a healthy co-twin of an affected twin (not recorded which). The chain combines TRBV12-5 with TRBJ2-1. Sequenced input: blood. CDR3 loop: CASGSTTNLAYNEQFF. The entire variable domain, with the rest obtained from reference TRBV12-5 and TRBJ2-1, is as follows: DARVTQTPRHKVTEMGQEVTMRCQPILGHNTVFWYRQTMMQGLELLAYFRNRAPLDDSGMPKDRFSAEMPDATLATLKIQPSEPRDSAVYFCASGSTTNLAYNEQFFGPGTRLTVL.